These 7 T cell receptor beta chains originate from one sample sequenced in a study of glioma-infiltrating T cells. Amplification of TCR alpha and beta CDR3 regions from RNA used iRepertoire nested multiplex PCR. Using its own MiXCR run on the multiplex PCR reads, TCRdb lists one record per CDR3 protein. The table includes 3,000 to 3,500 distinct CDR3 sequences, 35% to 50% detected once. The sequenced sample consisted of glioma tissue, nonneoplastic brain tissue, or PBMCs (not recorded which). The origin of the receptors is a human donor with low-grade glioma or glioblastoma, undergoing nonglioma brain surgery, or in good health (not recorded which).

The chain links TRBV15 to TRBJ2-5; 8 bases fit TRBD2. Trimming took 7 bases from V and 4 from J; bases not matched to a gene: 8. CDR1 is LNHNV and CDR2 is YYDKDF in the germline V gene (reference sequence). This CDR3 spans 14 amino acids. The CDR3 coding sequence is TGTGCCACCATCATCGGGAGGGATTCAGAGACCCAGTACTTC. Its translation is CATIIGRDSETQYF.

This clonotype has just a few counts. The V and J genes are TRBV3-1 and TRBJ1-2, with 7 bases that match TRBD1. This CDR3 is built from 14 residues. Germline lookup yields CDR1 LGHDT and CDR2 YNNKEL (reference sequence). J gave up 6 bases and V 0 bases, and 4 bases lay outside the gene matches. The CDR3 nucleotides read TGTGCCAGCAGCCAAGAACAGACAGGGAATGGCTACACCTTC. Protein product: CASSQEQTGNGYTF.

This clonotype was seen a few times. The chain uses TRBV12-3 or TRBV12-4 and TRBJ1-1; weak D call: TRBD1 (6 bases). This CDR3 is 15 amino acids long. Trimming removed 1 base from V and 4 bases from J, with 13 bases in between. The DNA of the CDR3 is TGTGCCAGCAGTTTAGGGGGGGCAGGTGGCACTGAAGCTTTCTTT. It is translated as CASSLGGAGGTEAFF.

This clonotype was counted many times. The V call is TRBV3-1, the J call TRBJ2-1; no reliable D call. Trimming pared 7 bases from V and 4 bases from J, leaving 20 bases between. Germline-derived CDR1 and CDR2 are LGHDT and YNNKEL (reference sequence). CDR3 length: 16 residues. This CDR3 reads CASIHRATPPYNEQFF. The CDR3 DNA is TGTGCCAGCATCCATCGGGCTACCCCACCTTACAATGAGCAGTTCTTC.

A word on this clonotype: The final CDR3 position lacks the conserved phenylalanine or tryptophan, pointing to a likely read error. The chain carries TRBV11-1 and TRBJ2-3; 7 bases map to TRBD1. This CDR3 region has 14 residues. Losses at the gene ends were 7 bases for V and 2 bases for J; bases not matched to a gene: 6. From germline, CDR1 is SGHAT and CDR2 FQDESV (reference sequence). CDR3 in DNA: TGTGCCAGCACCCAGGGACAGCCCACAGATACGCAGTATTTA. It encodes CASTQGQPTDTQYL.

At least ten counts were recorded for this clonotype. CDR3 nucleotide sequence: TGTGCCAGCAGGCGAACAGGGAGCCAAGAGACCCAGTACTTC. This gives the protein CASRRTGSQETQYF. This chain connects TRBV3-1 to TRBJ2-5, with D perhaps matching TRBD1 (6 bases). V lost 6 bases, J lost 1 base, and 12 bases lay in between. The CDR3 is made up of 14 amino acids. Germline CDR1 reads LGHDT; CDR2 reads YNNKEL (reference sequence).

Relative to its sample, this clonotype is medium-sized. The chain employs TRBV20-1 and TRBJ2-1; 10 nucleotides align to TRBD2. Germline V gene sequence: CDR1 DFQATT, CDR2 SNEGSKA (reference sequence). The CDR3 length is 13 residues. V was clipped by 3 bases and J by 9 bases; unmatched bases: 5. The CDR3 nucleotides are TGCAGTGCTAGTTCTAGCGGGGGATTTGAGCAGTTCTTC. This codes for CSASSSGGFEQFF.